This T cell receptor beta chain was identified in a study of shared clonotypes between healthy human individuals. This CDR3 contains 13 residues. With 5 bases clipped from V and 7 bases from J, the junction kept 4 bases outside the gene matches. The germline V gene has CDR1 MDHEN and CDR2 SYDVKM. Comment on this clone: What it binds is unknown.

The table came from immunoSEQ multiplex PCR; TCRdb's copy has only in-frame clones and leaves some out. The data hold 500,000 or so clones, with 95% to 96% observed a single time. Study results and caveats: Few donors restricted represented genetic and exposure-history diversity. Some clonotypes were shared by all four sorted-subset donors, while others were not shared. The non-shared ones had lower generation probabilities than the shared ones. Four donors shared around 5.1% of their naive CD4 clonotypes.

Sequenced material: naive CD4+ T cells sorted from blood. As to subset: CD45RA+ positively selected. This chain links TRBV28 with TRBJ1-5; 8 bases agree with TRBD1. This sequence was found in a woman aged 25-40 years in good health. The CDR3 reads CASSLDREQPQHF. In DNA, the CDR3 is TGTGCCAGCAGTCTGGACAGGGAACAGCCCCAGCATTTT.